Following are 18 T cell receptor beta chains from one sample sequenced in a study of CD8 T cells in ankylosing spondylitis. A single record per CDR3 protein comes from TCRdb applying MiXCR to the 5' RACE reads. The table records approximately 400,000 distinct CDR3 sequences, approximately 17% of them present only once. General observations from the study: Characteristic of ankylosing spondylitis blood, it appeared, was a TCR beta motif comprising eight highly homologous variants.

Their specific antigens are unknown. The sequenced material came from blood, either unsorted or a sorted T cell fraction (not recorded which). The receptors shown here come from a male donor with ankylosing spondylitis.

This clonotype was seen ten or more times. This rearrangement joins TRBV28 to TRBJ2-7; no reliable D call. The ends were cut back, 5 bases at V and 7 bases at J, with 18 bases in the middle. This CDR3 is built from 14 residues. Germline V gives CDR1 MDHEN, CDR2 SYDVKM. The CDR3 sequence: CASSQPYTAGEQYF. The CDR3 coding sequence is TGTGCCAGCAGTCAACCGTATACTGCTGGGGAGCAGTACTTC.

This clonotype was seen a handful of times. The rearrangement links TRBV20-1 to TRBJ1-5; D remains ambiguous. CDR1 is DFQATT and CDR2 is SNEGSKA in the germline V gene (reference sequence). The CDR3 has 13 residues. V dropped 5 bases and J dropped 3 bases, with 11 bases sitting between them. The CDR3 loop is CSASDFANQPQHF. Here the CDR3 DNA reads TGCAGTGCTTCGGACTTTGCCAATCAGCCCCAGCATTTT.

This clonotype was seen at least ten times. The V gene is TRBV12-3 or TRBV12-4, the J gene TRBJ2-1; TRBD1 or TRBD2 may be the D gene (5 bases each). The CDR3 totals 13 residues. Trimming took off 4 bases at V and 9 bases at J, with 13 bases between the two ends. The CDR3 protein is CASSSAWGSEQFF. CDR3 in DNA: TGTGCCAGCAGTTCGGCGTGGGGGAGTGAGCAGTTCTTC.

The J gene is TRBJ2-7, the V gene TRBV3-1; tentatively, D is TRBD1 or TRBD2 (6 bases each). The V and J ends lost 4 bases and 1 base respectively, with 20 bases between them. The germline V gene encodes CDR1 LGHDT and CDR2 YNNKEL (reference sequence). The CDR3 loop spans 17 amino acids. In nucleotides, the CDR3 is TGTGCCAGCAGCCCACGGGGGCGGGGAAGCAATTCCTACGAGCAGTACTTC. Residues: CASSPRGRGSNSYEQYF.

This clonotype has at least ten counts. The CDR3 protein is CSAQRSGAGAEAFF. The CDR3 bases are TGCAGTGCCCAAAGGTCGGGGGCTGGGGCTGAAGCTTTCTTT. The gene calls are TRBV20-1 and TRBJ1-1, with D possibly TRBD1 on 6 matching bases. The CDR3 loop spans 14 amino acids. Trimming shortened V by 6 bases and J by 6 bases, and 20 bases separated the two germline ends. Germline V gives CDR1 DFQATT, CDR2 SNEGSKA (reference sequence).

This clonotype occurred a few times. The J gene is TRBJ2-2, the V gene TRBV3-1, with TRBD1 identical over 7 bases. CDR1 and CDR2 from the germline V gene are LGHDT and YNNKEL (reference sequence). The CDR3 covers 15 residues. The J segment lost 7 bases and the V segment lost 4 bases, leaving 9 bases of the junction unmatched. Here the CDR3 DNA reads TGTGCCAGCAGCCCCGACAGGGAACTCGGCGGGGAGCTGTTTTTT. Protein product: CASSPDRELGGELFF.

This clonotype was counted between two and nine times. The CDR3 bases are TGCAGTGCTAGAGAGGGGGCGAACAATCAGCCCCAGCATTTT. This sequence encodes CSAREGANNQPQHF. The chain combines TRBV20-1 with TRBJ1-5; a weak D match, TRBD1 (6 bases). Trimming removed 0 bases at V and 3 bases at J, with 9 bases between. The CDR3 is 14 amino acids. Germline V gene lookup returns CDR1 DFQATT and CDR2 SNEGSKA (reference sequence).

This clonotype was seen a few times. The chain carries TRBV20-1 and TRBJ1-6, with 7 bases that match TRBD1. V gave up 6 bases and J gave up 7 bases; unmatched junction bases: 6. This CDR3 is 13 amino acids long. CDR1 and CDR2 from the germline V gene are DFQATT and SNEGSKA (reference sequence). The CDR3 bases are TGCAGTGCCAGGGGGTTCTTGAATTCACCCCTCCACTTT. Amino acid sequence: CSARGFLNSPLHF.

The genes are TRBV20-1 and TRBJ1-1; D remains ambiguous. Germline V gene lookup returns CDR1 DFQATT and CDR2 SNEGSKA (reference sequence). The CDR3 covers 13 residues. V lost 3 bases, J lost 1 base, and 9 bases lay in between. CDR3 protein: CSASKTRNTEAFF. CDR3 sequence (DNA): TGCAGTGCTAGTAAGACAAGGAACACTGAAGCTTTCTTT.

The sample holds many counts of this clonotype. The V and J genes are TRBV28 and TRBJ2-7, with unresolved D. The germline CDR1 and CDR2 sequences are MDHEN and SYDVKM. Trimming pared 5 bases from V and 7 bases from J, leaving 15 bases between. The CDR3 runs 13 residues. DNA for the CDR3: TGTGCCAGCAGTGTCCCTCCCCTAGAGGAGCAGTACTTC. Translating it yields CASSVPPLEEQYF.

The rearrangement links TRBV10-3 to TRBJ2-3, with no clear D. V was trimmed by 11 bases and J by 2 bases, leaving 11 bases between them. Looked up from germline, CDR1 is ENHRY and CDR2 is SYGVKD. There are 12 residues in the CDR3. The DNA for the CDR3 is TGTGCCGTCTTGGTCAACACAGATACGCAGTATTTT. Its protein is CAVLVNTDTQYF.

In the case of this clonotype: The germline gene is not matched at one end of the junction; a read error may be the cause. The V gene is TRBV7-2, the J gene TRBJ2-1; 12 nucleotides align to TRBD2. This CDR3 contains 17 residues. CDR1 SGHTA and CDR2 FQGNSA come from the germline V gene. In DNA, the CDR3 is TGTGCCAGCAGCTTATTCCCTAGCGGGGGGGCAGGGAATGGGCAGTTCTTC. Its protein is CASSLFPSGGAGNGQFF.

In this sample, this clonotype turned up a few times. V gene TRBV9 combines with J gene TRBJ2-6, with D perhaps given as TRBD1 or TRBD2 (5 bases each). CDR1 and CDR2 from the germline V gene are SGDLS and YYNGEE. V was trimmed by 4 bases and J by 2 bases, leaving 13 bases between them. The CDR3 extends over 16 amino acids. CDR3 loop: CASSTYRGPGANVLTF. The CDR3 coding sequence is TGTGCCAGCAGCACTTATCGGGGCCCTGGGGCCAACGTCCTGACTTTC. The full variable domain, in which reference TRBV9 and TRBJ2-6 provide the parts outside the CDR3, is DSGVTQTPKHLITATGQRVTLRCSPRSGDLSVYWYQQSLDQGLQFLIQYYNGEERAKGNILERFSAQQFPDLHSELNLSSLELGDSALYFCASSTYRGPGANVLTFGAGSRLTVL.

The gene calls are TRBV4-2 and TRBJ2-1; 8 bases align to TRBD2. Germline lookup yields CDR1 LGHNA and CDR2 YNFKEQ. V lost 4 bases to trimming and J lost 9 bases; unmatched junction nucleotides: 11. CDR3 length: 15 amino acids. This CDR3 is CASSPRSGTRVEQFF. The CDR3 DNA reads as TGTGCCAGCAGCCCAAGATCAGGGACTAGGGTTGAGCAGTTCTTC.

In this sample, this clonotype turned up a few times. The chain joins TRBV6-1 to TRBJ2-7, with TRBD2 matching 11 bases. V shed 4 bases, J shed 7 bases, and the junction held 27 bases outside the gene matches. Per the germline V gene, CDR1 is MNHNS and CDR2 is SASEGT. This CDR3 region has 21 residues. CDR3 in amino acids: CASSAILPTSGGPLPRREQYF. CDR3 DNA: TGTGCCAGCAGTGCGATTCTACCTACTAGCGGGGGCCCCCTCCCTCGGAGAGAGCAGTACTTC.

The chain combines TRBV20-1 with TRBJ2-7; D remains ambiguous. Germline CDR1 and CDR2: DFQATT and SNEGSKA (reference sequence). The CDR3 runs to 11 residues. V lost 3 bases, J lost 4 bases, and 7 bases lay in between. The DNA for the CDR3 is TGCAGTGCTAGTGATCGGTACGAGCAGTACTTC. Translating gives CSASDRYEQYF.

This rearrangement joins TRBV29-1 to TRBJ2-7; D ambiguous. The CDR3 spans 13 residues. Trimming stripped 1 base from V and 4 bases from J, with 11 bases between. The V gene's germline CDR1 is SQVTM and CDR2 ANQGSEA. The CDR3 sequence is CSVEVNRQYEQYF. In DNA form, the CDR3 reads TGCAGCGTTGAAGTAAACAGACAATACGAGCAGTACTTC.

The sample holds a few counts of this clonotype. V and J are TRBV6-1 and TRBJ1-5; 10 nucleotides agree with TRBD1. Germline V gene data show CDR1 as MNHNS and CDR2 as SASEGT. CDR3 size: 14 residues. Germline trimming cut 8 bases from V and 6 bases from J; bases unmatched to any gene: 7. The CDR3 coding sequence is TGTGCCAGCCACCTCCGGGACAGGGGTCAGCCCCAGCATTTT. It translates to CASHLRDRGQPQHF.